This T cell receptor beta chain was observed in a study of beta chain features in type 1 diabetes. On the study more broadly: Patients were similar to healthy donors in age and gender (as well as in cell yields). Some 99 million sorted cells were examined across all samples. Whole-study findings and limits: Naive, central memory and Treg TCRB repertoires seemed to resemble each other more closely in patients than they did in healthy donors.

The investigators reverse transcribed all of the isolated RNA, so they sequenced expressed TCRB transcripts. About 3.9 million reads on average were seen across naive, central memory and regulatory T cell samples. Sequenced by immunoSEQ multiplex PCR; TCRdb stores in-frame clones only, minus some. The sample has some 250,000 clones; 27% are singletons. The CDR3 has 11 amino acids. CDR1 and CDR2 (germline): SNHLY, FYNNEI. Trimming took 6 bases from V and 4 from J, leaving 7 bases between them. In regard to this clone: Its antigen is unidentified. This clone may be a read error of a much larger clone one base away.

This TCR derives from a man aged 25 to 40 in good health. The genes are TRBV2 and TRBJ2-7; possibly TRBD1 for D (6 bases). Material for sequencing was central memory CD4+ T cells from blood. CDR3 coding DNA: TGTGCCAGCAGCAGGGGTTACGAGCAGTACTTC. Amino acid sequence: CASSRGYEQYF.